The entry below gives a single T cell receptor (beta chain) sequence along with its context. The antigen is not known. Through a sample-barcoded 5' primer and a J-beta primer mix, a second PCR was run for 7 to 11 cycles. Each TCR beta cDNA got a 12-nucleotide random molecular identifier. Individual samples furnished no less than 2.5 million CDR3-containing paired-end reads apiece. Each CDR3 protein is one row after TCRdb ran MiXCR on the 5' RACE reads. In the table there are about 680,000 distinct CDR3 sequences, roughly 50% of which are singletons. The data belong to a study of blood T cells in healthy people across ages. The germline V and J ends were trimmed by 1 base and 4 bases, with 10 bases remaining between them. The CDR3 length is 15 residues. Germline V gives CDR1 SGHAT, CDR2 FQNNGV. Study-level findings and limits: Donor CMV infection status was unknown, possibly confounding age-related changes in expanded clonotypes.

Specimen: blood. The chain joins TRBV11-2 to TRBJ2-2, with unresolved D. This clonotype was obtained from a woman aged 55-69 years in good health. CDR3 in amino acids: CASSLVLATTGELFF. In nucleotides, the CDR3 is TGTGCCAGCAGCTTAGTGTTGGCCACCACCGGGGAGCTGTTTTTT.